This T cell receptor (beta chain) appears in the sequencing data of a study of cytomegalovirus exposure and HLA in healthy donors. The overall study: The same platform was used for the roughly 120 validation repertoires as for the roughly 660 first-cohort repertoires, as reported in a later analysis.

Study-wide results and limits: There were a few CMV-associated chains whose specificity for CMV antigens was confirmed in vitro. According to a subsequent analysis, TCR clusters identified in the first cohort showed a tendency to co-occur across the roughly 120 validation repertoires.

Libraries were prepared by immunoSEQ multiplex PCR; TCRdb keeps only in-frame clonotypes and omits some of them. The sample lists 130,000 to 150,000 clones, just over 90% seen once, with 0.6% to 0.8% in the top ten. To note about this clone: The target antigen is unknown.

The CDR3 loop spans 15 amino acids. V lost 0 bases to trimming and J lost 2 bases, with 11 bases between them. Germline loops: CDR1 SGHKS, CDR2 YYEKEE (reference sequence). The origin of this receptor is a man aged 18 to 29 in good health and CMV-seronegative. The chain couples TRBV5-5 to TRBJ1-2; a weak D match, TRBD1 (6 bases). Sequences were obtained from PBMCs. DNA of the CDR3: TGTGCCAGCAGCTTGGATTGGGGGCACAACTATGGCTACACCTTC. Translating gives CASSLDWGHNYGYTF.